One T cell receptor (beta chain) is described in this entry. This entry comes from a study of blood T cells in healthy people across ages. V gave up 6 bases and J gave up 5 bases, with 8 bases separating them. Germline CDR1 MNHEY, CDR2 SVGEGT. CDR3 length: 12 residues. Donor samples were obtained from healthy Caucasian individuals from Russia, aged about 6 to 100. Researchers collected about 9.6 milliliters of peripheral blood from every single donor. In each sample, at least 7 million PBMCs were isolated. A second 7 to 11 cycle PCR used barcoded and J-beta primers. Sequencing yielded, for each sample, at least 3 million paired-end reads carrying CDR3. TCRdb re-called the 5' RACE reads through MiXCR, storing one row per CDR3 protein. The sample records 790,000 or so distinct CDR3 sequences, more than 35% being singletons.

This sequence was found in a man older than 75 in good health. The sample taken for sequencing was blood. This chain joins TRBV6-2 or TRBV6-3 and TRBJ2-1; D unclear. CDR3 protein: CASRYPDNEQFF. CDR3 nucleotide sequence: TGTGCCAGCAGGTATCCGGACAATGAGCAGTTCTTC.